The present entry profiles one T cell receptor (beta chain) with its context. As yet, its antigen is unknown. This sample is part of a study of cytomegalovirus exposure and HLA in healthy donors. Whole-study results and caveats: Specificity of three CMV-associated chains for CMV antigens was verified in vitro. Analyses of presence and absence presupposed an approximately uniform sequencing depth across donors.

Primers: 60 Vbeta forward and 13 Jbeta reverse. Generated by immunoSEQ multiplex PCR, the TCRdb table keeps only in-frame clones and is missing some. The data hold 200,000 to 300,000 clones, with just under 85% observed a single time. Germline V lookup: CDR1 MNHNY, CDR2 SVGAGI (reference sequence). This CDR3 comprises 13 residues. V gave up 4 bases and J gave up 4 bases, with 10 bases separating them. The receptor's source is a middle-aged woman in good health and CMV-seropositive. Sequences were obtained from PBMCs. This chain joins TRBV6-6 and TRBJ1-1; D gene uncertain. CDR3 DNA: TGTGCCAGCAGTTTGACACCGACCACTGAAGCTTTCTTT. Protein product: CASSLTPTTEAFF.